Presented here are 3 T cell receptor beta chains from one specimen sequenced in a study of T cell repertoires in cytomegalovirus infection. What these receptors recognize is not known. Via MiXCR, TCRdb re-called the reads, giving one row per CDR3 protein. The sample lists around 900,000 distinct CDR3 sequences, about a third occurring once. Sequenced here: cultured CD8+ T cells from PBMCs, sampled from culture after CMV antigen stimulation. These receptors were taken from a human donor in good health (CMV status not recorded). Some clones in this sample may be carry-over from other donors' samples.

This clonotype was recorded once. The chain joins TRBV4-2 to TRBJ1-2, with no clear D. The CDR3 length is 17 residues. Germline lookup yields CDR1 LGHNA and CDR2 YNFKEQ. Deletions cut 4 bases from V and 2 bases from J, with 20 bases between. CDR3: CASSPFPNPGSNYGYTF. The DNA of the CDR3 is TGTGCCAGCAGCCCCTTTCCGAACCCGGGATCAAACTATGGCTACACCTTC.

This sequence joins TRBV4-1 and TRBJ2-5; D tentatively reads TRBD1 or TRBD2 (6 bases each). Germline CDR1 and CDR2: MGHRA and YSYEKL. The V and J ends lost 1 base and 4 bases respectively, with 13 bases between them. This CDR3 is 15 amino acids long. The CDR3: CASSQARGPGETQYF. As DNA, the CDR3 is TGCGCCAGCAGCCAAGCCCGGGGGCCAGGAGAGACCCAGTACTTC.

The chain links TRBV27 to TRBJ1-4; D remains ambiguous. Germline V gene lookup returns CDR1 MNHEY and CDR2 SMNVEV (reference sequence). Trimming stripped 4 bases from V and 2 bases from J, with 14 bases between. The CDR3 covers 16 residues. The CDR3 spells CASSSRSQRTNEKLFF. The CDR3 bases are TGTGCCAGCAGTTCCAGAAGTCAAAGGACTAATGAAAAACTGTTTTTT.